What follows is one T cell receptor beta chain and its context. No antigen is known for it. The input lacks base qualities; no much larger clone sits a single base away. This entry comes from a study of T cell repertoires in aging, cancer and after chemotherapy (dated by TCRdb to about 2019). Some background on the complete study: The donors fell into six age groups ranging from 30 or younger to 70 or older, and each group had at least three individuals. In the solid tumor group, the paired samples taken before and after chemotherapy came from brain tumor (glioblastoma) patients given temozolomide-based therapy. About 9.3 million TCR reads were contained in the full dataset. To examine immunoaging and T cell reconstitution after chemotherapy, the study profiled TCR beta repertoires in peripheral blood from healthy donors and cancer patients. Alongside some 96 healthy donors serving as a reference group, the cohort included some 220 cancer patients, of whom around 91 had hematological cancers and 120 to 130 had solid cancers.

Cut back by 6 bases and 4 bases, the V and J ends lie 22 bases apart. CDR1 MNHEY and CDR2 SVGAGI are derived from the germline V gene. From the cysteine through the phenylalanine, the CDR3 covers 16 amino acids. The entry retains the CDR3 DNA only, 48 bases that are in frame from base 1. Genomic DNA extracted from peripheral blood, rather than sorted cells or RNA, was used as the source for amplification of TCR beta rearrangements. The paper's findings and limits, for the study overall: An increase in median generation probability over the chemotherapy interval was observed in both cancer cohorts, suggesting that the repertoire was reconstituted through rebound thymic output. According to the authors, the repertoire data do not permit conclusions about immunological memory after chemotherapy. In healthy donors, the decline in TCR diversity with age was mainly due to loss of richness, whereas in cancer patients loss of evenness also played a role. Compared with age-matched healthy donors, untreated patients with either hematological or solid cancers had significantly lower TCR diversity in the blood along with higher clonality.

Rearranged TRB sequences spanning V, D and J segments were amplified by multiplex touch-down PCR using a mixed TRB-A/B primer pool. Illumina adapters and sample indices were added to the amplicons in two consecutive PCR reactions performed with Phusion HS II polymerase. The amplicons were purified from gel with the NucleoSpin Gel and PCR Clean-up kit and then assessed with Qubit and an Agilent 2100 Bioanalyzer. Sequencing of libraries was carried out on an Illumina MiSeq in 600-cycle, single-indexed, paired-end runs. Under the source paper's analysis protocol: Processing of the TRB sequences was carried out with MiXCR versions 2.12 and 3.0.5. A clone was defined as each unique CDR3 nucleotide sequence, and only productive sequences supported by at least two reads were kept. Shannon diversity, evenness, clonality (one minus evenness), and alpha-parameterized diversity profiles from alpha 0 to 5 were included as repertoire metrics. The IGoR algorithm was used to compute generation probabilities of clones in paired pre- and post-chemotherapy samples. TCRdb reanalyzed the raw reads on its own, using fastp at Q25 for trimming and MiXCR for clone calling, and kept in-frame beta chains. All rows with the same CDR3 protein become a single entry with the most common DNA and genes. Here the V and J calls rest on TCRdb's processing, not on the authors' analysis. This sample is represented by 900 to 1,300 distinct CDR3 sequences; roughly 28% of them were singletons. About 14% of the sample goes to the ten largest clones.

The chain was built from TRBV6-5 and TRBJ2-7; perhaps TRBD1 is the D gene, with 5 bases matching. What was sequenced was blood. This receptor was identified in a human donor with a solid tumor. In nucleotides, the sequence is TGTGCCAGCAGCACCATCGTACAGGCCGCGTCATACGAGCAGTACTTC. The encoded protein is CASSTIVQAASYEQYF.